What follows are 29 T cell receptor beta chains derived from one specimen sequenced in a study of cytomegalovirus exposure and HLA in healthy donors. The PCR used 60 Vbeta and 13 Jbeta primers. Repertoires were generated with immunoSEQ multiplex PCR, while TCRdb's copy carries only in-frame clones and drops some. The sample yields 90,000 to 150,000 clones, approximately 15% seen once. The sequenced sample was PBMCs. These receptors were obtained from a woman in her late teens or twenties in good health and CMV-seronegative.

This clone was detected a few times. The CDR3: CASSVKLGAEQYF. The DNA of the CDR3 is TGTGCCAGCAGTGTAAAACTTGGGGCCGAGCAGTACTTC. The chain has TRBV25-1 and TRBJ2-7; maybe TRBD1 (5 bases). The V gene's germline CDR1 is MGHDK and CDR2 SYGVNS. V was clipped by 4 bases and J by 6 bases, with 13 bases between them. The CDR3 has 13 amino acids.

V is TRBV29-1 and J is TRBJ2-5; D not resolved. V shed 3 bases and J shed 5 bases, with 7 bases lying between them. CDR1 and CDR2 (germline): SQVTM, ANQGSEA. This CDR3 comprises 11 residues. The CDR3 region is CSVEGIETQYF. CDR3 DNA: TGCAGCGTTGAGGGCATCGAGACCCAGTACTTC.

The chain couples TRBV27 to TRBJ2-1; a possible D gene is TRBD1 (6 bases). The V gene's germline CDR1 is MNHEY and CDR2 SMNVEV (reference sequence). The CDR3 length is 15 residues. V shed 6 bases and J shed 3 bases, with 15 bases lying between them. The CDR3 sequence: CASSRDTGSYNEQFF. The CDR3 bases are TGTGCCAGCAGCCGGGACACGGGCAGCTACAATGAGCAGTTCTTC.

In this sample, this clone turned up a few times. This chain connects TRBV29-1 to TRBJ1-2; 10 bases fit TRBD1. V lost 6 bases to trimming and J lost 6 bases; unmatched junction nucleotides: 13. This CDR3 spans 15 amino acids. CDR1 SQVTM and CDR2 ANQGSEA come from the germline V gene. The CDR3 DNA sequence: TGCAGCGTCGGGATTTTCGGGACAGGGGACCATGGCTACACCTTC. Its protein product is CSVGIFGTGDHGYTF.

This clone was seen a handful of times. CDR3 sequence reads: CAISESRTGTYEQYF. The CDR3 nucleotides read TGTGCCATCAGTGAATCCCGGACAGGGACCTACGAGCAGTACTTC. The V call is TRBV10-3, the J call TRBJ2-7; TRBD1 matches 8 bases. Losses at the gene ends were 3 bases for V and 2 bases for J; bases not matched to a gene: 6. The germline V gene encodes CDR1 ENHRY and CDR2 SYGVKD. The CDR3 spans 15 residues.

There are a few counts of this clone. This chain connects TRBV5-4 to TRBJ2-2; D might be TRBD2 (5 bases). The CDR3 has 17 residues. Germline values: CDR1 SGHNT, CDR2 YYREEE (reference sequence). V lost 1 base, J lost 5 bases, and 18 bases lay in between. The CDR3 protein is CASSLMSGLAETGELFF. The CDR3, as DNA: TGTGCCAGCAGCTTGATGTCAGGCCTAGCAGAAACCGGGGAGCTGTTTTTT.

The chain combines TRBV7-3 with TRBJ2-1; TRBD2 aligns across 11 bases. This CDR3 has 16 residues. Trimming removed 4 bases from V and 7 bases from J; junction bases left unmatched: 9. Germline V gene sequence: CDR1 SGHTA, CDR2 FQGTGA. CDR3 sequence (DNA): TGTGCCAGCAGCTCTTCGACTAGCGGGGCCAGAAATGAGCAGTTCTTC. Translated, it gives CASSSSTSGARNEQFF. The whole variable domain, remainder taken from reference TRBV7-3 and TRBJ2-1, is GAGVSQTPSNKVTEKGKYVELRCDPISGHTALYWYRQSLGQGPEFLIYFQGTGAADDSGLPNDRFFAVRPEGSVSTLKIQRTERGDSAVYLCASSSSTSGARNEQFFGPGTRLTVL.

The rearrangement uses TRBV25-1 and TRBJ1-4; 8 positions agree with TRBD1. The CDR3 totals 17 residues. Germline CDR1 reads MGHDK; CDR2 reads SYGVNS. V lost 6 bases, J lost 5 bases, and 14 bases stayed unmatched. In DNA, the CDR3 is TGTGCCAGCAGAGGTTTGTATCGGGGGACAGGAAATGAAAAACTGTTTTTT. Amino acids: CASRGLYRGTGNEKLFF.

This clone has just a few counts. The chain recombines TRBV29-1 with TRBJ2-2; 9 nucleotides agree with TRBD1. V was clipped by 6 bases and J by 4 bases; unmatched bases: 9. Germline-derived CDR1 and CDR2 are SQVTM and ANQGSEA. CDR3 length: 15 residues. The CDR3, as DNA: TGCAGCGTCCGAGGTGGACAGGGGACCACCGGGGAGCTGTTTTTT. Amino acids: CSVRGGQGTTGELFF.

The chain has TRBV18 and TRBJ2-7; 7 bases align to TRBD1. Germline trimming cut 6 bases from V and 0 bases from J; bases unmatched to any gene: 8. The CDR3 extends over 15 amino acids. Germline V gene data show CDR1 as KGHSH and CDR2 as LQKENI. CDR3 residues: CASSPRDRSSYEQYF. CDR3 in DNA: TGTGCCAGCTCTCCCCGGGACAGAAGCTCCTACGAGCAGTACTTC.

This clone has at least ten counts. The rearrangement uses TRBV15 and TRBJ1-5; 11 nucleotides agree with TRBD1. After removal of 6 bases from V and 4 bases from J, the junction contained 5 bases not matched to a gene. The CDR3 is 15 residues long. The V gene's germline CDR1 is LNHNV and CDR2 YYDKDF (reference sequence). The CDR3, as DNA: TGTGCCACCAGGTATGGGACAGGGGGGAATCAGCCCCAGCATTTT. It is translated as CATRYGTGGNQPQHF.

The chain recombines TRBV27 with TRBJ2-7; D possibly corresponds to TRBD2 (6 bases). This CDR3 is built from 16 residues. Germline V gives CDR1 MNHEY, CDR2 SMNVEV (reference sequence). V lost 5 bases and J lost 0, with 17 bases in between. CDR3 DNA sequence: TGTGCCAGCAGTCCATCAAGCGGGCTACTCTCCTACGAGCAGTACTTC. Protein: CASSPSSGLLSYEQYF.

This clone was picked up a small number of times. V and J are TRBV6-5 and TRBJ2-2, with TRBD2 matching 9 bases. This CDR3 comprises 14 residues. V shed 4 bases and J 6 bases; nucleotides not matched to a gene: 3. The germline V gene has CDR1 MNHEY and CDR2 SVGAGI. The CDR3, as DNA: TGTGCCAGCAGTTCAGCGGGGGGACCCGGGGAGCTGTTTTTT. Protein product: CASSSAGGPGELFF.

The rearrangement joins TRBV29-1 to TRBJ2-5; D is possibly TRBD1 (6 bases). V lost 5 bases and J lost 2, with 12 bases in between. CDR1 is SQVTM, CDR2 ANQGSEA, per germline. The CDR3 sequence is 13 residues long. This chain's CDR3 is CSVLRGRQETQYF. The CDR3 DNA is TGCAGCGTTCTCAGGGGCCGACAAGAGACCCAGTACTTC.

The CDR3, as DNA: TGTGCCAGTAGTTCCTCGACTAGCGGGGAAATCTACGAGCAGTACTTC. This gives the protein CASSSSTSGEIYEQYF. This chain connects TRBV19 to TRBJ2-7; 11 bases fit TRBD2. The CDR3 runs to 16 residues. With 5 bases clipped from V and 3 bases from J, the junction kept 9 bases outside the gene matches. Germline values: CDR1 LNHDA, CDR2 SQIVND (reference sequence).

The sample holds a few counts of this clone. The chain joins TRBV27 to TRBJ2-2, with TRBD1 as a possible D gene (6 bases). Germline V gene data show CDR1 as MNHEY and CDR2 as SMNVEV (reference sequence). V lost 1 base, J lost 2 bases, and 8 bases lay in between. The CDR3 is 15 amino acids. CDR3 sequence reads: CASSLLGANTGELFF. The CDR3 DNA follows: TGTGCCAGCAGTTTATTGGGGGCCAACACCGGGGAGCTGTTTTTT.

This clone was detected many times. V is TRBV6-1 and J is TRBJ2-1, with D maybe TRBD1 (7 bases). This CDR3 spans 17 amino acids. Germline V gives CDR1 MNHNS, CDR2 SASEGT. The V end was cut by 1 base, the J end by 5 bases, with 18 bases between. The DNA of the CDR3 is TGTGCCAGCAGTGAAGTGGATGGAGGGGGCGGAGACAATGAGCAGTTCTTC. Protein product: CASSEVDGGGGDNEQFF.

The V call is TRBV2, the J call TRBJ2-3; TRBD2 matches at 10 bases. CDR1 and CDR2 (germline): SNHLY, FYNNEI. This CDR3 is 17 amino acids long. With V trimmed by 10 bases and J by 0 bases, 13 bases remained unmatched. CDR3 sequence reads: CATRLAGGPPSTDTQYF. The CDR3 nucleotides are TGTGCCACCAGACTAGCGGGCGGCCCTCCTAGCACAGATACGCAGTATTTT.

This clone was seen a handful of times. The rearrangement links TRBV6-6 to TRBJ2-7; 11 bases fit TRBD2. With V trimmed by 7 bases and J by 2 bases, 10 bases remained unmatched. The germline V gene encodes CDR1 MNHNY and CDR2 SVGAGI (reference sequence). The CDR3 is 16 residues long. CDR3 region: CASTPRLAGGTYEQYF. The CDR3 bases are TGTGCCAGCACCCCGAGGCTAGCGGGAGGAACCTACGAGCAGTACTTC.

The genes are TRBV27 and TRBJ1-6; TRBD1 agrees at 10 bases. The CDR3 is 18 residues long. V shed 6 bases, J shed 0 bases, and the junction held 8 bases outside the gene matches. In germline, CDR1 is MNHEY, CDR2 SMNVEV (reference sequence). The CDR3, as DNA: TGTGCCAGCAGAGGGACAGGGGTGCCCGGCTCCTATAATTCACCCCTCCACTTT. It yields the protein CASRGTGVPGSYNSPLHF.

This clone turned up a few times. J is TRBJ1-2 and V is TRBV7-9; D is unresolved. The CDR3 contains 11 residues. Trimming pared 6 bases from V and 8 bases from J, leaving 10 bases between. Germline CDR1 SEHNR, CDR2 FQNEAQ (reference sequence). The CDR3 protein is CASRSAGGYTF. CDR3 DNA: TGTGCCAGCAGGTCAGCGGGGGGCTACACCTTC.

This clone was seen a handful of times. The chain recombines TRBV19 with TRBJ2-3, with 7 positions matching TRBD1. This CDR3 contains 14 residues. Unmatched junction bases numbered 9, after V lost 6 bases and J lost 6 bases. CDR1 is LNHDA and CDR2 is SQIVND in the germline V gene (reference sequence). CDR3: CASRDDRAADTQYF. The CDR3 coding sequence is TGTGCCAGTAGAGACGACAGGGCTGCGGATACGCAGTATTTT.

This clone was detected a few times. The chain carries TRBV9 and TRBJ2-3; D gene ambiguous. Trimming removed 4 bases from V and 8 bases from J, with 11 bases in between. The germline V gene has CDR1 SGDLS and CDR2 YYNGEE. This CDR3 is built from 12 residues. The CDR3 coding sequence is TGTGCCAGCAGCTCCACTTTTGGTACGCAGTATTTT. Translation gives CASSSTFGTQYF. The full variable domain, its missing parts supplied by reference TRBV9 and TRBJ2-3, is DSGVTQTPKHLITATGQRVTLRCSPRSGDLSVYWYQQSLDQGLQFLIQYYNGEERAKGNILERFSAQQFPDLHSELNLSSLELGDSALYFCASSSTFGTQYFGPGTRLTVL.

The chain is built from TRBV12-2 and TRBJ1-3; the table's D call TRBD1 went unverified against the DNA. TRBV12-2 is designated a pseudogene. The CDR3 is made up of 16 amino acids. CDR3 in DNA: TGTGCAAGTCGCCCAAATCGGACAGGGTGCTTGGACACCATATATTTT. Residues: CASRPNRTGCLDTIYF.

The CDR3 region has the DNA TGTGCCAGCACGGGTTTCGAGCAGTACTTC. Translation: CASTGFEQYF. The J gene is TRBJ2-5, the V gene TRBV2; D unresolved. The DNA end lines up better with TRBJ2-7; the J call may be wrong. The germline V gene has CDR1 SNHLY and CDR2 FYNNEI. CDR3 length: 10 amino acids.

V gene TRBV5-4 combines with J gene TRBJ2-1; 7 positions match TRBD2. With 4 bases clipped from V and 1 base from J, the junction kept 11 bases outside the gene matches. Germline CDR1 SGHNT, CDR2 YYREEE (reference sequence). This CDR3 is 17 amino acids long. The CDR3 loop reads CASSPARAGVSYNEQFF. As DNA, the CDR3 is TGTGCCAGCAGCCCAGCTAGGGCGGGGGTTTCCTACAATGAGCAGTTCTTC.

The rearrangement joins TRBV19 to TRBJ1-5; D gene unclear. The CDR3 is made up of 16 amino acids. V was clipped by 6 bases and J by 0 bases, with 15 bases between them. Germline CDR1 and CDR2: LNHDA and SQIVND (reference sequence). The CDR3 bases are TGTGCCAGTAGCCGGGGTCGCGGCCTTAGCAATCAGCCCCAGCATTTT. Its translation is CASSRGRGLSNQPQHF.

This clone was counted a few times. The chain has TRBV7-9 and TRBJ2-1, with TRBD1 identical over 10 bases. Germline CDR1 is SEHNR and CDR2 is FQNEAQ (reference sequence). Germline trimming cut 5 bases from V and 0 bases from J; bases unmatched to any gene: 10. This CDR3 contains 18 residues. CDR3: CASSPVPGQGTSYNEQFF. CDR3 in DNA: TGTGCCAGCAGCCCGGTCCCGGGACAGGGGACCTCCTACAATGAGCAGTTCTTC. Full variable domain (remainder filled in from reference TRBV7-9 and TRBJ2-1): DTGVSQNPRHKITKRGQNVTFRCDPISEHNRLYWYRQTLGQGPEFLTYFQNEAQLEKSRLLSDRFSAERPKGSFSTLEIQRTEQGDSAMYLCASSPVPGQGTSYNEQFFGPGTRLTVL.

This clone was recorded a few times. The chain carries TRBV4-1 and TRBJ1-2, with TRBD1 matching over 7 bases. With V trimmed by 6 bases and J by 0 bases, 10 bases remained unmatched. Germline lookup yields CDR1 MGHRA and CDR2 YSYEKL. The CDR3 contains 16 residues. Here the CDR3 reads CASRSPGQRSNYGYTF. CDR3 nucleotide sequence: TGCGCCAGCAGATCACCGGGACAGAGGTCTAACTATGGCTACACCTTC.